Listed here are 18 T cell receptor beta chains from one sample, sequenced in a study of T-cell reconstitution after alpha-beta-depleted transplantation in children. Preparation of the TCRbeta library used unique molecular identifiers. Via MiXCR, TCRdb re-called the PCR reads, giving one row per CDR3 protein. This table holds over 300,000 distinct CDR3 sequences, about 9.4% found once. The specimen was PBMCs from the stem cell graft donor, collected from the stem cell graft. These receptors came from a human donor who donated a stem cell graft to a child with acute lymphoblastic leukemia.

The chain employs TRBV28 and TRBJ2-2; D is ambiguous. In germline, CDR1 is MDHEN, CDR2 SYDVKM. Trimming pared 2 bases from V and 6 bases from J, leaving 22 bases between. The CDR3 is 18 residues long. The CDR3 DNA reads as TGTGCCAGCAGTTTAGCAGCAGTGGTGGGCTTTGGGGCCGGGGAGCTGTTTTTT. Encoded protein: CASSLAAVVGFGAGELFF.

The V and J genes are TRBV20-1 and TRBJ2-1; 7 nucleotides match TRBD2. CDR3 length: 15 amino acids. J gave up 4 bases and V 6 bases, and 12 bases lay outside the gene matches. Germline V gives CDR1 DFQATT, CDR2 SNEGSKA (reference sequence). The CDR3 coding sequence is TGCAGTGCCCGCGGGGGAGGTTACGTTTACAATGAGCAGTTCTTC. Its translation: CSARGGGYVYNEQFF.

This clonotype has just a few counts. This chain connects TRBV7-2 to TRBJ2-1, with 7 positions matching TRBD2. The trim removed 5 bases at V and 8 bases at J, leaving 12 bases unmatched. The CDR3 loop spans 15 amino acids. Per germline, CDR1 SGHTA and CDR2 FQGNSA. DNA of the CDR3: TGTGCCAGCAGCCCACTTGCGGGAGCTTATGATGAGCAGTTCTTC. This encodes CASSPLAGAYDEQFF.

This clonotype turned up a few times. J is TRBJ2-5 and V is TRBV5-6; D gene unclear. The germline V gene has CDR1 SGHDT and CDR2 YYEEEE. This CDR3 comprises 13 residues. The germline V and J ends were trimmed by 0 bases and 3 bases, with 6 bases remaining between them. Here the CDR3 DNA reads TGTGCCAGCAGCTTGGCGGTGGAAGAGACCCAGTACTTC. Its protein product is CASSLAVEETQYF.

Only a few counts were recorded for this clonotype. The J gene is TRBJ1-2, the V gene TRBV7-6, with D hard to call. This CDR3 is built from 13 residues. Deletions cut 5 bases from V and 7 bases from J, with 14 bases between. Per the germline V gene, CDR1 is SGHVS and CDR2 is FNYEAQ. CDR3 nucleotide sequence: TGTGCCAGCAGCCCCCTGACATTTTCTGGCTACACCTTC. This gives the protein CASSPLTFSGYTF.

This clonotype was detected a few times. This chain joins TRBV5-1 and TRBJ1-3; possibly TRBD1 for D (5 bases). Germline CDR1 and CDR2: SGHRS and YFSETQ. V gave up 0 bases and J gave up 2 bases, with 6 bases separating them. The CDR3 is made up of 14 amino acids. CDR3 bases: TGCGCCAGCAGCTTGGGACAGACTGGAAACACCATATATTTT. Amino acid sequence: CASSLGQTGNTIYF.

This clonotype was counted a few times. This rearrangement joins TRBV20-1 to TRBJ1-5; 11 bases line up with TRBD1. CDR3 length: 15 amino acids. Germline CDR1 is DFQATT and CDR2 is SNEGSKA (reference sequence). V lost 0 bases to trimming and J lost 6 bases; unmatched junction nucleotides: 4. The CDR3 loop is CSARDRTGGLQPQHF. The CDR3 DNA follows: TGCAGTGCTAGAGATCGGACAGGGGGCCTTCAGCCCCAGCATTTT.

This clonotype has just a few counts. This rearrangement joins TRBV6-2 or TRBV6-3 to TRBJ2-3; the match to TRBD2 covers 9 bases. Per germline, CDR1 MNHEY and CDR2 SVGEGT. This CDR3 is 14 amino acids long. Trimming removed 6 bases from V and 5 bases from J; junction bases left unmatched: 6. The DNA of the CDR3 is TGTGCCAGCAGCTATAGCGGGAGACGAGATACGCAGTATTTT. It is translated as CASSYSGRRDTQYF.

V is TRBV20-1 and J is TRBJ2-5; a weak D match, TRBD1 (7 bases). The V gene's germline CDR1 is DFQATT and CDR2 SNEGSKA (reference sequence). Trimming took off 0 bases at V and 4 bases at J, with 30 bases between the two ends. The CDR3 length is 20 residues. CDR3 amino acids: CSARDRRAGQSGRPRETQYF. CDR3 nucleotides: TGCAGTGCTAGAGATCGCCGGGCGGGACAGTCCGGCCGCCCCAGAGAGACCCAGTACTTC.

This chain joins TRBV12-3 or TRBV12-4 and TRBJ1-1, with 7 bases aligning to TRBD1. V was pared by 7 bases and J by 0 bases, with 5 bases of the junction left unmatched. The CDR3 has 14 residues. The CDR3 sequence is CASTPGQLNTEAFF. The CDR3 nucleotides are TGTGCCAGCACCCCGGGACAGCTGAACACTGAAGCTTTCTTT.

This clonotype has ten or more counts. The chain couples TRBV7-9 to TRBJ2-2; 14 nucleotides match TRBD2. The V segment lost 4 bases and the J segment 3 bases; nucleotides outside the gene matches: 1. CDR3 length: 16 amino acids. Germline CDR1 SEHNR, CDR2 FQNEAQ (reference sequence). The CDR3 coding sequence is TGTGCCAGCAGCTGGGGACTAGCGGGAGACACCGGGGAGCTGTTTTTT. This gives the protein CASSWGLAGDTGELFF.

This clonotype was counted a few times. The genes are TRBV10-3 and TRBJ2-1, with a weak D call TRBD2 (5 bases). Trimming left V 0 bases short and J 6 bases short, with 12 bases between. The CDR3 runs 15 residues. Germline-derived CDR1 and CDR2 are ENHRY and SYGVKD. This chain's CDR3 is CAISESPSSPNEQFF. The CDR3, as DNA: TGTGCCATCAGTGAGTCACCTAGCAGTCCCAATGAGCAGTTCTTC.

This clonotype was detected a few times. The chain couples TRBV11-2 to TRBJ2-3, with 8 positions matching TRBD2. With 5 bases clipped from V and 2 bases from J, the junction kept 15 bases outside the gene matches. The CDR3 consists of 18 residues. CDR1 is SGHAT and CDR2 is FQNNGV in the germline V gene. The CDR3 DNA reads TGTGCCAGCAGCGCAAGGCGGGATCTAGCGGGCCCCACAGATACGCAGTATTTT. Residues: CASSARRDLAGPTDTQYF.

Regarding this clonotype: An end of the junction differs from the germline gene, which may be a read error. The V call is TRBV5-1, the J call TRBJ2-2; the D is unclear. The CDR3 spans 16 residues. Germline V gene sequence: CDR1 SGHRS, CDR2 YFSETQ. The CDR3 nucleotides read TGCGCCAGCAGCTTGCGGGTTCATGAGAACAACGGGGAGCTGTTTTTT. Its protein is CASSLRVHENNGELFF.

This clonotype was seen ten or more times. This rearrangement joins TRBV15 to TRBJ2-3; 11 bases match TRBD2. Per germline, CDR1 LNHNV and CDR2 YYDKDF (reference sequence). CDR3 length: 15 residues. The J segment lost 5 bases and the V segment lost 5 bases, leaving 6 bases of the junction unmatched. CDR3 sequence reads: CATSGSGRALDTQYF. CDR3 DNA sequence: TGTGCCACCAGCGGTAGCGGGAGGGCCCTAGATACGCAGTATTTT.

This clonotype came up a few times. The chain employs TRBV5-1 and TRBJ2-3, with TRBD1 matching over 7 bases. Germline V gives CDR1 SGHRS, CDR2 YFSETQ. The V segment lost 3 bases and the J segment 3 bases; nucleotides outside the gene matches: 7. The CDR3 is made up of 15 amino acids. The CDR3, as DNA: TGCGCCAGCAGCTGGAACAGGGGTAGTACAGATACGCAGTATTTT. Amino acids: CASSWNRGSTDTQYF.

This clonotype was seen many times. V usage is TRBV7-3 and J usage is TRBJ2-5, with a possible D match to TRBD1 (6 bases). Deletions cut 5 bases from V and 3 bases from J, with 19 bases between. Germline V gene sequence: CDR1 SGHTA, CDR2 FQGTGA. The CDR3 contains 16 residues. CDR3 amino acids: CASSPHPGVDKETQYF. Here the CDR3 DNA reads TGTGCCAGCAGCCCTCATCCAGGGGTTGATAAAGAGACCCAGTACTTC. Based on the CDR3 plus reference TRBV7-3 and TRBJ2-5, the full variable domain is GAGVSQTPSNKVTEKGKYVELRCDPISGHTALYWYRQSLGQGPEFLIYFQGTGAADDSGLPNDRFFAVRPEGSVSTLKIQRTERGDSAVYLCASSPHPGVDKETQYFGPGTRLLVL.

This chain uses TRBV10-3 with TRBJ2-5, with 10 bases fitting TRBD1. Germline V gives CDR1 ENHRY, CDR2 SYGVKD. The CDR3 contains 14 residues. V shed 5 bases, J shed 5 bases, and the junction held 5 bases outside the gene matches. CDR3 amino acids: CAISPGTGVETQYF. The CDR3 coding sequence is TGTGCCATCAGTCCCGGGACAGGGGTTGAGACCCAGTACTTC.